This entry lists 4 T cell receptor beta chains sequenced from one sample in a study of T cell responses to AZD1222 COVID-19 vaccine. Clones were read by immunoSEQ multiplex PCR, and TCRdb kept only the in-frame ones, dropping some. Of approximately 99,000 clones listed, 70% to 90% were seen once; the top ten hold around 3.1%. The sample was peripheral blood, taken on day 0 of AZD1222 vaccination. The receptors come from an adult in good health.

The chain employs TRBV27 and TRBJ2-7; D may correspond to TRBD1 or TRBD2 (5 bases each). Trimming left V 2 bases short and J 6 bases short, with 11 bases between. Germline V gene data show CDR1 as MNHEY and CDR2 as SMNVEV (reference sequence). This CDR3 region has 13 residues. DNA of the CDR3: TGTGCCAGCAGTTTACATGACAGCGGCGAGCAGTACTTC. It encodes CASSLHDSGEQYF.

The chain has TRBV12-3 or TRBV12-4 and TRBJ1-1; D is undetermined. With 7 bases removed from V and 0 bases from J, the gap between germline ends came to 9 bases. This CDR3 comprises 13 residues. The CDR3 protein is CASNKGMNTEAFF. CDR3 nucleotides: TGTGCCAGCAACAAGGGTATGAACACTGAAGCTTTCTTT.

In this sample, this clone turned up a few times. This chain uses TRBV4-2 with TRBJ2-3; possibly TRBD2 for D (5 bases). V lost 1 base and J lost 4, with 6 bases in between. Per the germline V gene, CDR1 is LGHNA and CDR2 is YNFKEQ. This CDR3 region has 13 residues. CDR3 residues: CASSQGRADTQYF. The CDR3 bases are TGTGCCAGCAGCCAAGGGCGGGCAGATACGCAGTATTTT.

The chain uses TRBV6-2 or TRBV6-3 and TRBJ2-3; D may correspond to TRBD1 or TRBD2 (5 bases each). The CDR3 length is 13 residues. The germline V gene encodes CDR1 MNHEY and CDR2 SVGEGT. V was pared by 4 bases and J by 3 bases, with 8 bases between. Written as DNA, the CDR3 is TGTGCCAGCAGTTTGGGACCAACAGATACGCAGTATTTT. As protein: CASSLGPTDTQYF.